Sequencing of this TCR beta chain was carried out in a study of OX40 agonist ivuxolimab in advanced cancers. Study information: Enrollees could have had prior anti-PD-1, anti-PD-L1 or anti-CTLA-4 therapy, which approximately 40% had received.

Study observations and caveats: Expanded clones were, on average, more numerous in CD8+ T cells than in CD4+. The study observed clonal expansion of CD4+ and CD8+ blood T cells by week 6 at 0.1 to 3.0 mg/kg.

The CDR3 loop spans 14 amino acids. CDR1 is SEHNR, CDR2 FQNEAQ, per germline (reference sequence). The V end lost 5 bases, the J end lost 0 bases, and 11 bases lay between the germline ends. As regards this clone: No antigen is known for it.

Profiling relied on immunoSEQ multiplex PCR, and the TCRdb table lists in-frame clones only, not all of them. Seen here are 50,000 or so clones, more than 70% observed once, and the top ten hold roughly 3%. This TCR came from an adult with an advanced solid tumor such as melanoma, head and neck, liver or kidney cancer. The material sequenced was CD4+ or CD8+ T cells sorted from blood, taken in a trial of the OX40 agonist ivuxolimab. The genes are TRBV7-9 and TRBJ2-7; either TRBD1 or TRBD2 may supply D (5 bases each). The chain's CDR3 is CASSKGTRSYEQYF. In nucleotides, the CDR3 is TGTGCCAGCAGCAAGGGGACGCGCTCCTACGAGCAGTACTTC.